One T cell receptor (beta chain) is described in this entry. This clonotype was seen at least ten times. This receptor's antigen is unknown. The record has no base qualities; no much larger clone is one base away. In the ophthalmopathy patients, disease was moderately to severely active, with a Clinical Activity Score of 3 or more, a NOSPECS grade of 4 or more, and a duration of less than 3 months. The study excluded patients with uncontrolled infections, other autoimmune diseases, pregnancy or lactation. Diagnoses were based on clinical symptoms, serum thyroxine and TRAb, thyroid ultrasound and orbital computed tomography. PBMCs were separated from roughly 9.3 ml of fresh peripheral blood using Ficoll-Paque density gradient centrifugation. Trizol reagent was used to extract total RNA, and RNA quality was then checked on an Agilent 2100 Bioanalyzer. The data are from a study of T cells in Graves' hyperthyroidism and ophthalmopathy (dated by TCRdb to between 2018 and 2021). Background for the entire study: Peripheral blood samples were taken at initial diagnosis, before any treatment was given. Prospective prediction of ophthalmopathy was tested in an independent validation cohort of approximately 18 hyperthyroidism patients and some 17 patients who later progressed to ophthalmopathy. The 85 to 100 discovery patients were divided at random into training and test sets in a 7:3 ratio. Thyroid tissue and blood T-cell repertoires from several Graves' hyperthyroidism patients were also compared in the study. TCR V-J signatures able to tell the groups apart were searched for in a discovery cohort of 95 to 100 patients, of whom under 45 had Graves' ophthalmopathy and about 60 had stable Graves' hyperthyroidism. According to the paper, TCR Vbeta CDR3 sequencing was carried out on over 130 peripheral blood samples, which came from 40 to 45 ophthalmopathy, under 85 hyperthyroidism and some 17 progressor patients. After blood sampling, hyperthyroidism patients were treated with methimazole at a starting dose of 30 mg daily, and ophthalmopathy patients were treated with high-dose intravenous methylprednisolone. Overall results and qualifications from the work: Ophthalmopathy was separated from stable hyperthyroidism by a 13 V-J signature model, with about 88% sensitivity and approximately 84% specificity obtained in cross-validation and 80%/75% obtained in testing. Most expanded thyroid clonotypes (frequency above 0.001) were also detected in blood, a finding suggesting that blood repertoires may reflect thyroid immune responses. Sample size was not statistically predetermined, and investigators were not blinded to group allocation. In validation, the model predicted progression to ophthalmopathy a median of about 6.5 months before onset, with about 71% sensitivity and roughly 72% specificity.

The TCR beta CDR3 regions were amplified from the RNA transcripts. A first-round RT-PCR of the TCR CDR3 used the HTBI primer set with the Qiagen OneStep RT-PCR kit. Libraries were constructed in a second round of multiplex PCR, after which size selection and purification were carried out. Libraries were sequenced paired-end with 100 bp reads on an Illumina HiSeq2000. The source study handled its data this way. SOAPnuke was used to process the raw data, throwing out any read that contained adapters or uncalled bases, had a mean Phred below 15, or lacked an exact constant-primer or identifier match. COPE v1.2.5 was used to merge high-quality paired reads, and clonotypes were defined as unique nucleotide sequences. MiTCR v1.1 was used to align the clonotypes against IMGT TRBV, TRBD and TRBJ reference segments. The analysis included only V-J combinations with a frequency above 0.0001, which together covered 99% to 99.2% of the repertoires. A TCS score was defined as the ratio of F50 (clonal expansion) to E x V (chaos), with BLOSUM62-based TCRdist applied between CDR3 peptides within each V-J. Welch's t-statistics and random forest reduced approximately 520 V-J features to 13, which were used in a naive Bayes classifier (R e1071). Through fastp at Q25 and MiXCR, TCRdb rebuilt clones from the public reads, retaining in-frame beta chains. Each entry merges the rows of one CDR3 protein and shows their most common DNA and genes. The V and J calls reflect TCRdb's pipeline rather than the authors' work. This sample lists fewer than 550,000 distinct CDR3 sequences; approximately 24% were detected once. The ten largest clonotypes hold around 10% of the sample.

Reading the germline V gene gives CDR1 MDHEN and CDR2 SYDVKM. The V end loses 5 bases and the J end loses 2 bases, and a stretch of 12 bases separates them. The CDR3 holds 14 amino acids from the cysteine to the phenylalanine. Just the 42-base CDR3 DNA is kept, in frame starting at base 1. The receptor's source is a woman in her 30s with Graves' ophthalmopathy. The rearrangement joined TRBV28 to TRBJ1-2; D gene: possibly TRBD1, on 5 matching bases. What was sequenced was blood. At the DNA level, the sequence is TGTGCCAGCAGTCCCGGACAAAACAACTATGGCTACACCTTC. Its translation reads: CASSPGQNNYGYTF.